This T cell receptor beta chain was profiled in a study of shared clonotypes between healthy human individuals. Deep level was the assay's run setting. Profiling relied on immunoSEQ multiplex PCR, and the TCRdb table lists in-frame clones only, not all of them. The sample includes about 1.1 million clones, about four fifths of them seen just once. The table lists this clone with many counts. CDR1 and CDR2 from the germline V gene are MNHEY and SMNVEV (reference sequence). Deletions cut 1 base from V and 3 bases from J, with 9 bases between. The CDR3 is 14 amino acids. This clonotype was sampled from a man aged 18 to 29 in good health. Some clones in this sample may be carry-over from other donors' samples. Sequenced: memory CD4+ T cells from PBMCs. Subset given: CD45RA-negative fraction. V usage is TRBV27 and J usage is TRBJ1-1; D is uncertain. DNA for the CDR3: TGTGCCAGCAGTTTATTAAGGGCGGACACTGAAGCTTTCTTT. Translated, it gives CASSLLRADTEAFF.